The sequence of this T cell receptor (beta chain) was determined in a study of PD-L1 blockade in urothelial cancer. Study overall: Twenty-five of 29 patients were males with bladder-origin urothelial cancer. T cell content in blood samples showed a median of about 140,000.

Described time point: pretreatment peripheral blood. Enrolled patients showed locally advanced or metastatic urothelial carcinoma. Each patient gave between 1 and 8 samples of peripheral blood mononuclear cells, which were collected pretreatment and during treatment. Here immunoSEQ multiplex PCR was the method, and the copy in TCRdb shows in-frame clones only, minus some. The data contain 95,000 or so clones, roughly 84% of them seen just once; the ten biggest clones take up about 2%. Germline lookup yields CDR1 MNHNS and CDR2 SASEGT. This CDR3 has 15 amino acids. J was trimmed by 3 bases and V by 4 bases; bases with no gene match: 6.

This chain uses TRBV6-1 with TRBJ1-5; 7 bases agree with TRBD1. This TCR derives from a man aged 60 to 69 with urothelial cancer. Material: PBMCs, obtained around atezolizumab (anti-PD-L1) treatment. CDR3: CASSGQGPFNQPQHF. CDR3 nucleotides: TGTGCCAGCAGTGGACAGGGCCCCTTCAATCAGCCCCAGCATTTT.